The 23 T cell receptor beta chains below were found in one sample sequenced in a study of T cells in Graves' hyperthyroidism and ophthalmopathy. Using RNA transcripts as the source, TCR beta CDR3 regions were amplified. The TCR CDR3 was amplified in a first-round RT-PCR using the HTBI primer set. TCRdb called the multiplex PCR reads again in MiXCR, with one record for every CDR3 protein. The sample lists around 720,000 distinct CDR3 sequences, approximately 40% occurring once. Sequencing was done on a sample of blood. The receptors were gathered from a woman aged 40 to 50 with Graves' hyperthyroidism.

This chain uses TRBV2 with TRBJ2-6; the D is unclear. The germline CDR1 and CDR2 sequences are SNHLY and FYNNEI. This CDR3 is built from 16 residues. V was clipped by 6 bases and J by 1 base, with 13 bases between them. CDR3 loop: CASSSRTPSGANVLTF. The CDR3 DNA sequence: TGTGCCAGCAGCTCCCGGACCCCGTCTGGGGCCAACGTCCTGACTTTC.

The chain recombines TRBV6-1 with TRBJ2-5; D may be TRBD2 (5 bases). The V end lost 5 bases, the J end lost 7 bases, and 14 bases lay between the germline ends. The CDR3 is 13 residues long. Germline V lookup: CDR1 MNHNS, CDR2 SASEGT. The CDR3 reads CASSPVVGVTQYF. DNA of the CDR3: TGTGCCAGCAGTCCCGTTGTCGGGGTGACCCAGTACTTC.

V is TRBV10-3 and J is TRBJ2-3; D gene unclear. Germline V CDR1 and CDR2: ENHRY, SYGVKD. This CDR3 comprises 14 residues. Trimming left V 0 bases short and J 2 bases short, with 6 bases between. The CDR3 DNA reads as TGTGCCATCAGTGAGTCGGGAAACACAGATACGCAGTATTTT. It translates to CAISESGNTDTQYF.

This clonotype was seen at least ten times. This chain connects TRBV19 to TRBJ2-7, with TRBD1 identical over 7 bases. Germline values: CDR1 LNHDA, CDR2 SQIVND (reference sequence). There are 13 residues in the CDR3. Trimming took 5 bases from V and 6 from J; bases not matched to a gene: 7. CDR3 sequence: CASSPRQGLEQYF. For the CDR3, the DNA is TGTGCCAGTAGTCCGAGACAGGGTCTCGAGCAGTACTTC.

Notes on this clonotype: A much larger clone lies a single base off, so this may be a read error. CDR3 residues: CASSLGGDLIYEQYF. The CDR3, as DNA: TGTGCCAGCAGCTTAGGAGGGGACTTAATCTACGAGCAGTACTTC. The chain combines TRBV7-2 with TRBJ2-7, with D maybe TRBD2 (6 bases). The V end lost 1 base, the J end lost 3 bases, and 13 bases lay between the germline ends. This CDR3 contains 15 residues. Germline values: CDR1 SGHTA, CDR2 FQGNSA.

The table lists this clonotype with a few counts. The gene calls are TRBV7-9 and TRBJ2-1; D is possibly TRBD2 (6 bases). CDR3 size: 13 residues. Germline V gene sequence: CDR1 SEHNR, CDR2 FQNEAQ (reference sequence). The V and J ends lost 2 bases and 4 bases respectively, with 6 bases between them. As DNA, the CDR3 is TGTGCCAGCAGCTTAAGCGGGTACAATGAGCAGTTCTTC. Translation: CASSLSGYNEQFF.

This clonotype has a handful of counts. This chain connects TRBV6-5 to TRBJ1-1, with TRBD1 identical over 8 bases. Germline CDR1 MNHEY, CDR2 SVGAGI. Trimming at V came to 6 bases and at J to 3 bases, leaving 6 bases not matched to a gene. The CDR3 sequence is 14 residues long. The CDR3 spells CASRPGGLDTEAFF. The CDR3 coding sequence is TGTGCCAGCAGACCAGGGGGCTTGGACACTGAAGCTTTCTTT.

The rearrangement links TRBV30 to TRBJ1-6; D possibly corresponds to TRBD1 (5 bases). V was shortened by 3 bases and J by 10 bases, with 13 bases between the two germline ends. This CDR3 has 13 amino acids. From germline, CDR1 is GTSNPN and CDR2 SVGIG (reference sequence). CDR3 bases: TGTGCCTGGAGCTGGCAAGGGGACTCACCCCTCCACTTT. Protein: CAWSWQGDSPLHF.

This clonotype was seen repeatedly, ten times or more. The J gene is TRBJ1-1, the V gene TRBV11-2, with TRBD1 identical over 10 bases. Germline CDR1 reads SGHAT; CDR2 reads FQNNGV. Trimming at V came to 1 base and at J to 11 bases, leaving 4 bases not matched to a gene. CDR3 size: 13 residues. The CDR3 is CASSLGQGAWAFF. The CDR3 DNA reads TGTGCCAGCAGCTTAGGACAGGGGGCGTGGGCTTTCTTT. Full variable domain (outside the CDR3, taken from reference TRBV11-2 and TRBJ1-1): EAGVAQSPRYKIIEKRQSVAFWCNPISGHATLYWYQQILGQGPKLLIQFQNNGVVDDSQLPKDRFSAERLKGVDSTLKIQPAKLEDSAVYLCASSLGQGAWAFFGQGTRLTVV.

The chain is built from TRBV10-3 and TRBJ1-5; the D gene is possibly TRBD1 (5 bases). This CDR3 is 12 amino acids long. Germline CDR1 ENHRY, CDR2 SYGVKD. Trimming shortened V by 10 bases and J by 11 bases, and 18 bases separated the two germline ends. The CDR3 nucleotides read TGTGCCACCAAACGGGGGGGGAGGTCCCAGCATTTT. This codes for CATKRGGRSQHF.

This clonotype was detected once. V gene TRBV19 combines with J gene TRBJ1-2; no clear D gene. Germline CDR1 and CDR2: LNHDA and SQIVND (reference sequence). The CDR3 has 16 amino acids. Trimming cost V 5 bases and J 3 bases, with 19 bases left between them. CDR3 nucleotides: TGTGCCAGTAGTCCCCGTGGATTCAGGAGGCACTATGGCTACACCTTC. Protein: CASSPRGFRRHYGYTF.

The CDR3 reads CASSWGQGSNQPQHF. CDR3 DNA: TGTGCCAGCAGTTGGGGGCAGGGGAGCAATCAGCCCCAGCATTTT. This sequence joins TRBV28 and TRBJ1-5, with D perhaps TRBD1 (6 bases). The V end lost 4 bases, the J end lost 1 base, and 11 bases lay between the germline ends. CDR3 length: 15 amino acids. In germline, CDR1 is MDHEN, CDR2 SYDVKM.

V is TRBV24-1 and J is TRBJ1-6; a possible D gene is TRBD1 (5 bases). Germline CDR1 reads KGHDR; CDR2 reads SFDVKD. The CDR3 extends over 13 amino acids. Trimming removed 11 bases from V and 11 bases from J, with 18 bases in between. CDR3 in amino acids: CASRVLGVAPLHF. DNA of the CDR3: TGTGCCAGCAGAGTTTTGGGGGTAGCACCCCTCCACTTT.

This clonotype was observed at least ten times. This chain uses TRBV5-1 with TRBJ2-6; unclear D gene. V lost 0 bases and J 0 bases, leaving 4 bases between the germline ends. This CDR3 is built from 15 residues. CDR1 is SGHRS and CDR2 is YFSETQ in the germline V gene. The CDR3 nucleotides read TGCGCCAGCAGCTTGGCCAACTCTGGGGCCAACGTCCTGACTTTC. Protein sequence: CASSLANSGANVLTF.

This clonotype showed up just a few times. This chain uses TRBV9 with TRBJ1-1; weak D call: TRBD1 (6 bases). The germline V gene encodes CDR1 SGDLS and CDR2 YYNGEE. This CDR3 is 16 amino acids long. With 3 bases removed from V and 4 bases from J, the gap between germline ends came to 19 bases. The CDR3 region is CASSEGLSTGFTEAFF. The CDR3 coding sequence is TGTGCCAGCAGCGAGGGGCTATCCACAGGGTTCACTGAAGCTTTCTTT.

This clonotype has at least ten counts. CDR3 sequence: CASKWTGGGYTF. CDR3 bases: TGTGCCAGCAAATGGACAGGTGGTGGCTACACCTTC. The V gene is TRBV6-2 or TRBV6-3, the J gene TRBJ1-2, with TRBD1 matching 7 bases. The CDR3 spans 12 residues. CDR1 is MNHEY and CDR2 is SVGEGT in the germline V gene. J lost 7 bases, V lost 7 bases, and 6 bases had no gene match.

J is TRBJ2-2 and V is TRBV4-3; possibly TRBD1 for D (6 bases). The germline V and J ends were trimmed by 3 bases and 3 bases, with 11 bases remaining between them. Germline CDR1 LGHNA, CDR2 YSLEER. The CDR3 length is 15 residues. Here the CDR3 DNA reads TGCGCCAGCAGCCACCGGGACAAGTACACCGGGGAGCTGTTTTTT. Amino acids: CASSHRDKYTGELFF.

This clonotype has a count of ten or more. The V gene is TRBV5-1, the J gene TRBJ1-6; D is ambiguous. Germline V gene sequence: CDR1 SGHRS, CDR2 YFSETQ. The CDR3 is made up of 16 amino acids. Trimming pared 0 bases from V and 0 bases from J, leaving 7 bases between. CDR3 in DNA: TGCGCCAGCAGCTTGGCCAGGAGCTCCTATAATTCACCCCTCCACTTT. Protein product: CASSLARSSYNSPLHF.

This clonotype was found many times. The chain joins TRBV12-3 or TRBV12-4 to TRBJ1-5; D is perhaps TRBD1 (6 bases). The CDR3 has 14 amino acids. With 5 bases removed from V and 6 bases from J, the gap between germline ends came to 14 bases. CDR3 DNA sequence: TGTGCCAGCAGTGGGACCGAGGGGGGTCAGCCCCAGCATTTT. Its translation is CASSGTEGGQPQHF.

This clonotype was seen ten or more times. The V call is TRBV19, the J call TRBJ1-5; TRBD1 matches at 8 bases. Germline values: CDR1 LNHDA, CDR2 SQIVND (reference sequence). J gave up 7 bases and V 9 bases, and 8 bases lay outside the gene matches. The CDR3 totals 13 residues. The CDR3 DNA reads TGTGCCAGCAGTGAACAGGGGGGCCAGCCCCAGCATTTT. This codes for CASSEQGGQPQHF.

Turning to this clonotype: This may arise from a read error, as a much more abundant clone is one base away. The rearrangement uses TRBV12-3 or TRBV12-4 and TRBJ1-6; no firm D call. The CDR3 extends over 15 amino acids. The CDR3: CTSSPARVFGSPLHF. DNA of the CDR3: TGTACCAGCAGTCCCGCAAGGGTCTTTGGCTCACCCCTCCACTTT.

The chain couples TRBV20-1 to TRBJ2-5; D unclear. This CDR3 contains 10 residues. The germline V gene encodes CDR1 DFQATT and CDR2 SNEGSKA (reference sequence). The CDR3 region has the DNA TGCAGCCCTGATCTTCGGGCCCAGTACTTC. As protein: CSPDLRAQYF.

The chain has TRBV19 and TRBJ1-5, with 7 bases that match TRBD1. Germline V gives CDR1 LNHDA, CDR2 SQIVND (reference sequence). CDR3 size: 18 residues. J lost 3 bases, V lost 4 bases, and 15 bases had no gene match. CDR3 region: CASSTRSSGQRPNQPQHF. Written as DNA, the CDR3 is TGTGCCAGTAGTACTCGATCTTCGGGACAGAGACCCAATCAGCCCCAGCATTTT.